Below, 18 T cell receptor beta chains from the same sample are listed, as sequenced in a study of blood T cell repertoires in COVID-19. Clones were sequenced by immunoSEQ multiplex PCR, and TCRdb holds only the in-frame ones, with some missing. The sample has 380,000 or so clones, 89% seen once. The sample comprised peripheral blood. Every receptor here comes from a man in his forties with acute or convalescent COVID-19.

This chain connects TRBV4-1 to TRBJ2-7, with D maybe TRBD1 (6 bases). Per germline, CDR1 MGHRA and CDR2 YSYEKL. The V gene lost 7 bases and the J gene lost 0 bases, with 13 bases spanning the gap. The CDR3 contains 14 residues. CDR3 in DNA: TGCGCCAGCACCCAGACAGGCAGCTCCTACGAGCAGTACTTC. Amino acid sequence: CASTQTGSSYEQYF.

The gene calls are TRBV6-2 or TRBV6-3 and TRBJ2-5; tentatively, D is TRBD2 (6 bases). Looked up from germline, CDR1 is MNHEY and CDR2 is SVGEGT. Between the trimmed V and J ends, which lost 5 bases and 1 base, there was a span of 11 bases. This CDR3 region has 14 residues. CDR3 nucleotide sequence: TGTGCCAGCAGTCGGACTACCTCCCAAGAGACCCAGTACTTC. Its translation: CASSRTTSQETQYF.

The CDR3 DNA reads as TGTGCCAGCAGCTTGGCCCGGACAGGGGTTTACGAGCAGTACTTC. Translation gives CASSLARTGVYEQYF. The rearrangement uses TRBV5-6 and TRBJ2-7, with 9 positions matching TRBD1. The ends lost 0 bases at V and 4 bases at J; junction bases unmatched: 5. The CDR3 spans 15 residues. CDR1 and CDR2 (germline): SGHDT, YYEEEE.

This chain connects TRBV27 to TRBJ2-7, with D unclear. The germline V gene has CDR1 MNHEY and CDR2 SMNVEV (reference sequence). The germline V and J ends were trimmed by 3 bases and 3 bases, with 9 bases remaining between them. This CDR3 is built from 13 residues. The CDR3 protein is CASSLAPVYEQYF. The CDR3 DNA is TGTGCCAGCAGTTTGGCCCCTGTCTACGAGCAGTACTTC.

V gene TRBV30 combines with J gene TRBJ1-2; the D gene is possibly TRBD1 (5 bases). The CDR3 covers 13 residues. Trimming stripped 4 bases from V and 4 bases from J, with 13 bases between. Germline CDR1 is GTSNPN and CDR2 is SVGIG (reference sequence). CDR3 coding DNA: TGTGCCTGGAACCCAGGGTCAGGCTATGGCTACACCTTC. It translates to CAWNPGSGYGYTF.

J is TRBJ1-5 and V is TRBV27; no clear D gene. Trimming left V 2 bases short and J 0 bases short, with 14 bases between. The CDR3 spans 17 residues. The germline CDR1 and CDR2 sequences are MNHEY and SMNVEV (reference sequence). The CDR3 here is CASSLSSQSDSNQPQHF. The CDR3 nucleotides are TGTGCCAGCAGTTTAAGCTCGCAGAGCGATAGCAATCAGCCCCAGCATTTT.

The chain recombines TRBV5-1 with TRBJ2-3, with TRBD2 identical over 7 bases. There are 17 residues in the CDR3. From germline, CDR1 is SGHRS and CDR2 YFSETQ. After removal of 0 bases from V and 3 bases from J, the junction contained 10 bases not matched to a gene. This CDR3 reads CASSLALGPGGTDTQYF. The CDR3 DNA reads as TGCGCCAGCAGCTTGGCTCTCGGTCCGGGGGGAACAGATACGCAGTATTTT.

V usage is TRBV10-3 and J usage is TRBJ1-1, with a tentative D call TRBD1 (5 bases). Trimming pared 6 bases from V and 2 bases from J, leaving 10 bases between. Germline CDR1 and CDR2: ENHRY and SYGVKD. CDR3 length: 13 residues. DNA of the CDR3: TGTGCCATCAGCGGCAGGGTTAACACTGAAGCTTTCTTT. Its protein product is CAISGRVNTEAFF.

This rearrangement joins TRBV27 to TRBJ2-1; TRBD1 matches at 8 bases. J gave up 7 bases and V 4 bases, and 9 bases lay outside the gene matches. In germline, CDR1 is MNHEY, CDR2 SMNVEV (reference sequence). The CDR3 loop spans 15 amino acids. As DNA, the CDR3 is TGTGCCAGCAGTTCAGGACAGGGTTTACAAAATGAGCAGTTCTTC. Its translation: CASSSGQGLQNEQFF.

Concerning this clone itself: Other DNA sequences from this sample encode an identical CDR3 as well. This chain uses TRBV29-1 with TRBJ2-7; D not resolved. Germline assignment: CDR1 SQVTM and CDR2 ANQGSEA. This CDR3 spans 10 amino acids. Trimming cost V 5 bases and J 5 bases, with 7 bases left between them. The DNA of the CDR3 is TGCAGCGTTTTATCTGACGAGCAGTACTTC. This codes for CSVLSDEQYF.

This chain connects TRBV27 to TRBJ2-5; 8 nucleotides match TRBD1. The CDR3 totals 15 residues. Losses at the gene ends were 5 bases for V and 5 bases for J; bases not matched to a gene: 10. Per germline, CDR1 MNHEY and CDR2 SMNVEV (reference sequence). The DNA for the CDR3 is TGTGCCAGCAGTCGTAGGGGACAGGCTATCGAGACCCAGTACTTC. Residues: CASSRRGQAIETQYF.

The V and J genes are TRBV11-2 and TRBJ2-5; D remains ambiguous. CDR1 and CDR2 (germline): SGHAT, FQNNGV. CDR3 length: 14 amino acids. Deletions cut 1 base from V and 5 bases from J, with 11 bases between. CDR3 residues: CASSLGYSAETQYF. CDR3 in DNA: TGTGCCAGCAGCTTAGGGTACAGTGCCGAGACCCAGTACTTC.

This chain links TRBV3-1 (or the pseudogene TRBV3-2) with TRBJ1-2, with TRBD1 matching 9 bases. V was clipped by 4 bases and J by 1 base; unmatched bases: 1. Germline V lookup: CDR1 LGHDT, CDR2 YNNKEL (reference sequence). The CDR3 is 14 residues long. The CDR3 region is CASSRDRDNYGYTF. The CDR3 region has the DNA TGTGCCAGCAGCCGGGACAGGGATAACTATGGCTACACCTTC.

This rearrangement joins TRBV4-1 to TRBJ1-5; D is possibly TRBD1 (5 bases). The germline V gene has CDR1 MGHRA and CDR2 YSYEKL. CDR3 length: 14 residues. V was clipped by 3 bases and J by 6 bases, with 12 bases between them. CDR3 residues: CASSHPPGGQPQHF. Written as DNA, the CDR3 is TGCGCCAGCAGCCATCCGCCCGGGGGTCAGCCCCAGCATTTT.

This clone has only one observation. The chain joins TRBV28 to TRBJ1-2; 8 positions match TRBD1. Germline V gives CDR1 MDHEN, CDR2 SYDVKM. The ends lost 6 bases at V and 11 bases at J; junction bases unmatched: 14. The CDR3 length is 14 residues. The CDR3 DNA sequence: TGTGCCAGCAGCCGGGAGCGTCGGGACAGGCAATACACCTTC. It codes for CASSRERRDRQYTF.

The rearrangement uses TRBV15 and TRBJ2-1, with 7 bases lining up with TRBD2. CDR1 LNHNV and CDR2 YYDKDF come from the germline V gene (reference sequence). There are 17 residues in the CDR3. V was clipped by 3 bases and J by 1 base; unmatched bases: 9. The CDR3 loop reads CATSSTTLGRSYNEQFF. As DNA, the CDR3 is TGTGCCACCAGCAGCACAACACTCGGGAGGTCCTACAATGAGCAGTTCTTC.

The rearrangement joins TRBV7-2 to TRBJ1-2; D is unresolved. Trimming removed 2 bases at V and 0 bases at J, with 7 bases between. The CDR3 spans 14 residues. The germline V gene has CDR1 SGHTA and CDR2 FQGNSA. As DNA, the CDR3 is TGTGCCAGCAGCTTAATGAGAACTAACTATGGCTACACCTTC. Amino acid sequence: CASSLMRTNYGYTF. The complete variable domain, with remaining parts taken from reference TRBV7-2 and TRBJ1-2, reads GAGVSQSPSNKVTEKGKDVELRCDPISGHTALYWYRQSLGQGLEFLIYFQGNSAPDKSGLPSDRFSAERTGGSVSTLTIQRTQQEDSAVYLCASSLMRTNYGYTFGSGTRLTVV.

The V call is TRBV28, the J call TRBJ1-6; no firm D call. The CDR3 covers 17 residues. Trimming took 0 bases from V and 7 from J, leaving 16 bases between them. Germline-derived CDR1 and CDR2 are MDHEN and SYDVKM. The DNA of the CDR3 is TGTGCCAGCAGTTTATGGCACCCGGGGAGTCGCAATTCACCCCTCCACTTT. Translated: CASSLWHPGSRNSPLHF.